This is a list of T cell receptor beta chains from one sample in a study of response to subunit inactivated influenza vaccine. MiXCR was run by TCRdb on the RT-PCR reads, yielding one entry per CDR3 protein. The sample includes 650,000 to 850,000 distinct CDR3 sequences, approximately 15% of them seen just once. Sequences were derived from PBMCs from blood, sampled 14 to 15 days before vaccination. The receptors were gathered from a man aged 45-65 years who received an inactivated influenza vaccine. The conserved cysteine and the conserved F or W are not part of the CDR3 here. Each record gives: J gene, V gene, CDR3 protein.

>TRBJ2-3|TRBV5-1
ASSPAGTSGGPPGTQY
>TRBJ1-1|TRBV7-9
ASSPPGGRLNTEAF
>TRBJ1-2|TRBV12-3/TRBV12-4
ASSFSGSGYGYT
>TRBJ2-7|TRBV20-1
SASWGNSGSYEQY
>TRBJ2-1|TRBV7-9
ASSSLEEGPNEQF
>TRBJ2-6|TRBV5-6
ASSFISSGANVLT
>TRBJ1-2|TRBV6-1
ASSPPGEYHGYT
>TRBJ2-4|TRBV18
ASSPGALERLRGIQY
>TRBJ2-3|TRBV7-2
ASSSLSGATDTQY
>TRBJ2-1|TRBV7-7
ASSSQPGLAYNEQF
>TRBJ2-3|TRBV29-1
SVDLGVADTQY
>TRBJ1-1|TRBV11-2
ASSLFALRDRSNTEAF
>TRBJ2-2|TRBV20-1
SARDPGPNTGELF
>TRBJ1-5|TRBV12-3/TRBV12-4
ASSSADRGNQPQH
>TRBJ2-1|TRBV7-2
ASSAMGTGVYNEQF
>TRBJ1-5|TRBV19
ASSDWNQPQH
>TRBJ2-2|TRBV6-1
ASGRDTLTGELF
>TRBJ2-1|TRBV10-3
AISESNLGNSNGAYGDEQF
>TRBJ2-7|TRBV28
ASSLWGVLSYEQY
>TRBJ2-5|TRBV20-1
SARDLLAGAIKTQY
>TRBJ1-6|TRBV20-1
SAEKGNSPLH
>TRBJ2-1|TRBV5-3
ARSYRADEQF
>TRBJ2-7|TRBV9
ASSVGVGGIYEQY
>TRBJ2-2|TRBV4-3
ASSRGSNTGELF
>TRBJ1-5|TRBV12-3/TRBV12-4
ASSFWDSNGPQH
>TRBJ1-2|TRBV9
ASSVGDLSSNYGYT
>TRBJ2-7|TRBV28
ASSFGQHEQY
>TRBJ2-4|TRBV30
AWERAKNIQY
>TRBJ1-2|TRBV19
ASSASGTGDYGYT
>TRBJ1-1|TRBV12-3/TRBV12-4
ASSLVTTGEAF
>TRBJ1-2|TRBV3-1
ASSQDLGGSGGYT
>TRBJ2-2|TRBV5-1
ASSYGQVGTGELF
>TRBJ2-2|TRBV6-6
ATSSVVIGELF
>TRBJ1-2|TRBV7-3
ASSSTIGTVPYGYT
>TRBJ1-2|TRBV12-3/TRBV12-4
ASSLQDGGSYGYT
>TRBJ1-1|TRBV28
ASSKDRGTEAF
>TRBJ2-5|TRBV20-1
SARDGGSIKGVETQY
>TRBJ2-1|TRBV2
ASTPRTGGYEQF